This TCR beta chain was identified during a study of blood T cell repertoires in COVID-19. Original processing methods: Reference gene primers were amplified, and this amplification served to estimate nucleated cell counts. Method: immunoSEQ multiplex PCR; TCRdb's copy keeps in-frame clones and lacks some. V and J calls and clone size come straight from that table; D and trimming were deduced from the DNA. The repertoire consists of 200,000 to 250,000 clones, with 83% occurring once and the leading ten covering 2.5% to 3%. This CDR3 is 12 amino acids long. Trimming stripped 6 bases from V and 4 bases from J, with 7 bases between. This clone was counted only a few times.

Sequenced input: peripheral blood. The clonotype was recovered from an older woman with active or convalescent COVID-19. V gene TRBV12-3 or TRBV12-4 combines with J gene TRBJ2-1; D remains ambiguous. The CDR3 sequence is CASRLQYNEQFF. The DNA of the CDR3 is TGTGCCAGCAGGTTACAGTACAATGAGCAGTTCTTC.